This T cell receptor beta chain derives from a study of cytomegalovirus exposure and HLA in healthy donors. The CDR3 spans 13 residues. Deletions cut 9 bases from V and 1 base from J, with 12 bases between. CDR1 is LNHNV, CDR2 YYDKDF, per germline (reference sequence). PCR used 60 Vbeta primers and 13 Jbeta primers. Clones were read by immunoSEQ multiplex PCR, and TCRdb kept only the in-frame ones, dropping some. The repertoire has over 150,000 clones, 84% of them found once; the top ten carry under 5%. The V gene is TRBV15, the J gene TRBJ1-1; D perhaps matches TRBD1 (6 bases). Input material: PBMCs. The sequence was obtained from a man aged 18 to 35 in good health and CMV-seronegative. The DNA for the CDR3 is TGTGCCACGCCGAAACAGGGGAACACTGAAGCTTTCTTT. The encoded protein is CATPKQGNTEAFF.